Listed here are 16 T cell receptor beta chains from one sample, sequenced in a study of cytomegalovirus exposure and HLA in healthy donors. A multiplex PCR was run with 60 Vbeta primers and 13 Jbeta primers. The method was immunoSEQ multiplex PCR; TCRdb's version includes in-frame clones alone and lacks a portion of them. The sample shows some 190,000 clones, roughly three quarters of them seen only once. Specimen: PBMCs. Every receptor here comes from a woman in her 30s in good health and CMV-seropositive.

On this clone: The junction departs from germline at one end; a sequencing error may be responsible. Other DNA sequences in this specimen translate into the identical CDR3. This rearrangement joins TRBV13 to TRBJ2-1, with 10 bases matching TRBD1. Germline V gene sequence: CDR1 PRHDT, CDR2 FYEKMQ (reference sequence). The CDR3 has 16 amino acids. In DNA, the CDR3 is TGCGCCAGCAGCTTTCGGACAGGGGGACCCTACAATGAGCAGTTCTTC. Residues: CASSFRTGGPYNEQFF.

CDR3 DNA: TGTGCCAGCCATCCGCCAGGGACTGAAGCTTTCTTT. Its translation is CASHPPGTEAFF. The V call is TRBV6-4, the J call TRBJ1-1; possibly TRBD1 for D (5 bases). Per germline, CDR1 MRHNA and CDR2 SNTAGT. The CDR3 runs 12 residues. V gave up 8 bases and J gave up 5 bases, with 12 bases separating them.

This clone has just one count. This chain uses TRBV5-1 with TRBJ2-3; tentative D call: TRBD2 (5 bases). The CDR3 is 15 residues long. Germline assignment: CDR1 SGHRS and CDR2 YFSETQ. V lost 0 bases and J lost 1, with 9 bases in between. CDR3 protein: CASSLVAWGTDTQYF. CDR3 nucleotides: TGCGCCAGCAGCTTGGTAGCGTGGGGCACAGATACGCAGTATTTT.

This chain connects TRBV28 to TRBJ1-5; TRBD1 might be the D (6 bases). The V end lost 5 bases, the J end lost 3 bases, and 14 bases lay between the germline ends. The germline V gene encodes CDR1 MDHEN and CDR2 SYDVKM. CDR3 length: 15 residues. CDR3 protein: CASSLIQGYNQPQHF. DNA for the CDR3: TGTGCCAGCAGTCTGATACAGGGTTACAATCAGCCCCAGCATTTT.

This clone was picked up one time. The chain is built from TRBV2 and TRBJ2-2; possibly TRBD2 for D (5 bases). CDR1 is SNHLY, CDR2 FYNNEI, per germline. V was cut by 10 bases and J by 7 bases, with 13 bases left in between. This CDR3 region has 12 residues. The CDR3 DNA is TGTGCCACCCGGAGGAGTGGCGGGGAGCTGTTTTTT. Amino acid sequence: CATRRSGGELFF.

The V gene is TRBV6-1, the J gene TRBJ1-4, with D possibly TRBD1 on 6 matching bases. CDR3 length: 17 amino acids. The germline V gene has CDR1 MNHNS and CDR2 SASEGT. The V end lost 3 bases, the J end lost 2 bases, and 16 bases lay between the germline ends. For the CDR3, the DNA is TGTGCCAGCAGTGAGCGGCCCCTGGGGGCCACTAATGAAAAACTGTTTTTT. Amino acid sequence: CASSERPLGATNEKLFF.

This clone was seen a single time. This rearrangement joins TRBV5-1 to TRBJ1-5; 8 nucleotides line up with TRBD1. CDR1 and CDR2 (germline): SGHRS, YFSETQ. V trimming: 0 bases; J trimming: 8 bases; junction bases outside the gene matches: 7. The CDR3 loop spans 15 amino acids. The DNA of the CDR3 is TGCGCCAGCAGCTTGGCCGGACAGGGCGCAGAGCCCCAGCATTTT. Protein: CASSLAGQGAEPQHF. The entire variable domain, with the rest obtained from reference TRBV5-1 and TRBJ1-5, is as follows: KAGVTQTPRYLIKTRGQQVTLSCSPISGHRSVSWYQQTPGQGLQFLFEYFSETQRNKGNFPGRFSGRQFSNSRSEMNVSTLELGDSALYLCASSLAGQGAEPQHFGDGTRLSIL.

This clone was seen a few times. J is TRBJ1-6 and V is TRBV4-3; D not resolved. Germline V lookup: CDR1 LGHNA, CDR2 YSLEER. V lost 3 bases and J 5 bases, leaving 14 bases between the germline ends. The CDR3 totals 16 residues. As DNA, the CDR3 is TGCGCCAGCAGCCATTCCGACCGGGGAGATAATTCACCCCTCCACTTT. It translates to CASSHSDRGDNSPLHF.

V usage is TRBV10-3 and J usage is TRBJ2-6; D is uncertain. This CDR3 is built from 15 residues. Trimming removed 3 bases at V and 0 bases at J, with 6 bases between. Germline lookup yields CDR1 ENHRY and CDR2 SYGVKD. The CDR3, as DNA: TGTGCCATCAGTGAAAGGAGCTCTGGGGCCAACGTCCTGACTTTC. Amino acids: CAISERSSGANVLTF.

The chain links TRBV6-7 to TRBJ1-1; no firm D call. TRBV6-7 is an ORF for which the function is uncertain. The ends were cut back, 0 bases at V and 0 bases at J, with 11 bases in the middle. The CDR3 is made up of 16 amino acids. The CDR3 nucleotides read TGTGCCAGCAGTTACTCGAAGCCAGCGGTGAACACTGAAGCTTTCTTT. This translates into CASSYSKPAVNTEAFF.

J is TRBJ1-5 and V is TRBV5-5, with D unresolved. Looked up from germline, CDR1 is SGHKS and CDR2 is YYEKEE (reference sequence). This CDR3 is built from 18 residues. V dropped 0 bases and J dropped 1 base, with 17 bases sitting between them. The CDR3 DNA is TGTGCCAGCAGCTTGGCCGGAAGGGTGAGGGCAAGCAATCAGCCCCAGCATTTT. It encodes CASSLAGRVRASNQPQHF.

V gene TRBV5-4 combines with J gene TRBJ2-1; D is possibly TRBD1 (5 bases). The length of the CDR3 is 16 residues. Per germline, CDR1 SGHNT and CDR2 YYREEE (reference sequence). With 0 bases removed from V and 2 bases from J, the gap between germline ends came to 12 bases. The CDR3 DNA sequence: TGTGCCAGCAGCTTGGCCAGTGGGGCCGCCTACAATGAGCAGTTCTTC. Protein: CASSLASGAAYNEQFF.

This chain connects TRBV7-6 to TRBJ2-5; TRBD2 matches 9 bases. V dropped 5 bases and J dropped 1; count of bases not matched to a gene: 5. In germline, CDR1 is SGHVS, CDR2 FNYEAQ. This CDR3 has 15 residues. The CDR3 nucleotides read TGTGCCAGCAGCCGCCCTAGCGGGGCCCAAGAGACCCAGTACTTC. Encoded protein: CASSRPSGAQETQYF.

This chain connects TRBV30 to TRBJ2-5; no clear D. The J call could be wrong; TRBJ2-7 is a better fit for the DNA end. CDR3 length: 12 amino acids. The germline V gene encodes CDR1 GTSNPN and CDR2 SVGIG (reference sequence). The CDR3 nucleotides are TGTGCCTGGAGTTCTAGGCGCCACGAGCAGTACTTC. Translation gives CAWSSRRHEQYF.

The chain joins TRBV18 to TRBJ2-4; 8 bases agree with TRBD1. The CDR3 length is 16 residues. Germline CDR1 KGHSH, CDR2 LQKENI. V was clipped by 4 bases and J by 7 bases; unmatched bases: 12. The CDR3 nucleotides are TGTGCCAGCTCACTCATTCCGGACAGGGCCCGGAACATTCAGTACTTC. Translation: CASSLIPDRARNIQYF.

This clone showed up just once. The chain links TRBV7-2 to TRBJ1-4; TRBD1 might be the D (6 bases). CDR3 length: 16 residues. In germline, CDR1 is SGHTA, CDR2 FQGNSA. V was cut by 5 bases and J by 7 bases, with 20 bases left in between. Here the CDR3 reads CASSPGVGRGGEKLFF. DNA for the CDR3: TGTGCCAGCAGCCCTGGGGTAGGCAGGGGTGGTGAAAAACTGTTTTTT.